These 28 T cell receptor beta chains were sequenced from one sample in a study of T cell changes during pregnancy in multiple sclerosis. The table came from immunoSEQ multiplex PCR; TCRdb's copy has only in-frame clones and leaves some out. The profile covers 95,000 to 110,000 clones, with around 93% appearing a single time and about 0.78% taken by the ten largest. The sequenced sample was peripheral blood, obtained in the third trimester of pregnancy. The receptors here all came from a female donor in good health, enrolled as a control in a pregnancy study.

The J gene is TRBJ1-1, the V gene TRBV7-8; D ambiguous. Germline CDR1 and CDR2: SGHVS and FQNEAQ. CDR3 length equals 13 residues. The V gene lost 2 bases and the J gene lost 4 bases, with 8 bases spanning the gap. CDR3: CASSLRHSTEAFF. The CDR3 bases are TGTGCCAGCAGCTTACGTCACAGCACTGAAGCTTTCTTT. The complete variable domain, with remaining parts taken from reference TRBV7-8 and TRBJ1-1, reads GAGVSQSPRYKVAKRGQDVALRCDPISGHVSLFWYQQALGQGPEFLTYFQNEAQLDKSGLPSDRFFAERPEGSVSTLKIQRTQQEDSAVYLCASSLRHSTEAFFGQGTRLTVV.

This clone was picked up one time. V usage is TRBV30 and J usage is TRBJ2-7, with a tentative D call TRBD1 (6 bases). V was clipped by 7 bases and J by 2 bases, with 15 bases between them. CDR1 and CDR2 from the germline V gene are GTSNPN and SVGIG (reference sequence). This CDR3 has 13 amino acids. The CDR3 DNA is TGTGCCTTAACAGGGAAACAAGCCTACGAGCAGTACTTC. This encodes CALTGKQAYEQYF.

This clone occurred once. The chain employs TRBV5-1 and TRBJ1-2; the D is unclear. The CDR3 covers 13 residues. With 0 bases removed from V and 4 bases from J, the gap between germline ends came to 7 bases. Germline CDR1 and CDR2: SGHRS and YFSETQ. The chain's CDR3 is CASSLESSYGYTF. In nucleotides, the CDR3 is TGCGCCAGCAGCTTGGAGTCGAGCTATGGCTACACCTTC.

The chain recombines TRBV30 with TRBJ1-4; TRBD1 aligns across 9 bases. CDR3 size: 13 residues. Germline values: CDR1 GTSNPN, CDR2 SVGIG (reference sequence). Trimming cost V 5 bases and J 5 bases; bases outside gene matches: 3. The CDR3 region is CAWGTGTNEKLFF. DNA for the CDR3: TGTGCCTGGGGGACAGGGACAAATGAAAAACTGTTTTTT.

The V and J genes are TRBV9 and TRBJ2-1; the match to TRBD1 covers 9 bases. Per germline, CDR1 SGDLS and CDR2 YYNGEE. This CDR3 is built from 17 residues. V shed 1 base and J 9 bases; nucleotides not matched to a gene: 14. The DNA of the CDR3 is TGTGCCAGCAGCGTATTCCCAGGGACAGGGTCCGGGAGTGAGCAGTTCTTC. Encoded protein: CASSVFPGTGSGSEQFF.

The table lists this clone with a count of one. V and J are TRBV5-1 and TRBJ1-1; TRBD1 matches 9 bases. The CDR3 extends over 15 amino acids. The V gene end was trimmed by 2 bases and the J gene end by 3 bases; junction bases not matched to a gene: 5. The germline V gene has CDR1 SGHRS and CDR2 YFSETQ. The CDR3 region is CASSFQGQGHTEAFF. The CDR3 coding sequence is TGCGCCAGCAGCTTTCAGGGACAGGGACACACTGAAGCTTTCTTT.

The rearrangement joins TRBV18 to TRBJ1-2, with D perhaps TRBD1 (5 bases). The V gene's germline CDR1 is KGHSH and CDR2 LQKENI. The CDR3 length is 15 residues. V lost 6 bases, J lost 5 bases, and 19 bases lay in between. This CDR3 is CASSTPSGTIYGYTF. The CDR3 DNA sequence: TGTGCCAGCTCCACCCCGTCCGGGACTATTTATGGCTACACCTTC.

The V gene is TRBV4-1, the J gene TRBJ1-5, with TRBD1 matching 7 bases. Trimming removed 0 bases from V and 2 bases from J; junction bases left unmatched: 4. CDR1 and CDR2 from the germline V gene are MGHRA and YSYEKL. The CDR3 runs 16 residues. The CDR3 spells CASSQDFTGGNQPQHF. CDR3 coding DNA: TGCGCCAGCAGCCAAGATTTTACAGGGGGCAATCAGCCCCAGCATTTT.

This clone is a singleton in its sample. V is TRBV14 and J is TRBJ1-2; D unclear. With 2 bases removed from V and 1 base from J, the gap between germline ends came to 11 bases. The CDR3 spans 15 residues. Germline-derived CDR1 and CDR2 are SGHDN and FVKESK. The CDR3 DNA follows: TGTGCCAGCAGCCAACCCGGTTCTTATAACTATGGCTACACCTTC. Its translation: CASSQPGSYNYGYTF.

V gene TRBV29-1 combines with J gene TRBJ2-7, with TRBD2 matching 7 bases. J was trimmed by 4 bases and V by 4 bases; bases with no gene match: 10. The V gene's germline CDR1 is SQVTM and CDR2 ANQGSEA. The CDR3 spans 14 residues. CDR3 residues: CSVATGEGRYEQYF. CDR3 nucleotide sequence: TGCAGCGTTGCCACCGGGGAGGGTAGGTACGAGCAGTACTTC.

The chain has TRBV15 and TRBJ2-7, with TRBD1 matching 11 bases. Germline V lookup: CDR1 LNHNV, CDR2 YYDKDF (reference sequence). The V segment lost 1 base and the J segment 4 bases; nucleotides outside the gene matches: 6. This CDR3 comprises 16 residues. CDR3 DNA: TGTGCCACCAGCAGAGGTGGACAGGGGGCTTCATACGAGCAGTACTTC. It codes for CATSRGGQGASYEQYF.

This clone was observed a single time. The chain employs TRBV5-5 and TRBJ1-1; 10 bases agree with TRBD1. The CDR3 covers 16 residues. The germline gives CDR1 SGHKS, CDR2 YYEKEE (reference sequence). The V and J ends lost 0 bases and 3 bases, in that order; junction bases with no gene match: 5. CDR3 in amino acids: CASSLVVGTGDTEAFF. CDR3 coding DNA: TGTGCCAGCAGCTTGGTCGTAGGGACAGGGGACACTGAAGCTTTCTTT. Using reference TRBV5-5 and TRBJ1-1 for the parts outside the CDR3, the full variable domain is DAGVTQSPTHLIKTRGQQVTLRCSPISGHKSVSWYQQVLGQGPQFIFQYYEKEERGRGNFPDRFSARQFPNYSSELNVNALLLGDSALYLCASSLVVGTGDTEAFFGQGTRLTVV.

The genes are TRBV6-5 and TRBJ2-1; the D gene is possibly TRBD2 (7 bases). V lost 6 bases and J lost 0, with 12 bases in between. The length of the CDR3 is 15 residues. Germline CDR1 is MNHEY and CDR2 is SVGAGI. CDR3 bases: TGTGCCAGCAGACCCGGGGGGCTCTCCTACAATGAGCAGTTCTTC. Protein product: CASRPGGLSYNEQFF.

The genes are TRBV5-1 and TRBJ1-3; 10 nucleotides line up with TRBD1. This CDR3 spans 14 amino acids. Germline-derived CDR1 and CDR2 are SGHRS and YFSETQ. The V segment lost 4 bases and the J segment 6 bases; nucleotides outside the gene matches: 4. The CDR3 region is CASSPGTGVNTIYF. The CDR3 nucleotides read TGCGCCAGCAGCCCTGGGACAGGGGTAAACACCATATATTTT.

The chain combines TRBV7-3 with TRBJ1-1; 7 positions match TRBD1. The J segment lost 1 base and the V segment lost 0 bases, leaving 8 bases of the junction unmatched. From germline, CDR1 is SGHTA and CDR2 FQGTGA. CDR3 length: 17 residues. CDR3 DNA: TGTGCCAGCAGCTTAACCGGCAGGGGGATTGGGAACACTGAAGCTTTCTTT. Its translation is CASSLTGRGIGNTEAFF.

The chain recombines TRBV7-9 with TRBJ1-2; D is uncertain. The V end lost 5 bases, the J end lost 8 bases, and 12 bases lay between the germline ends. Per the germline V gene, CDR1 is SEHNR and CDR2 is FQNEAQ (reference sequence). CDR3 size: 12 residues. This CDR3 reads CASSEGGLGYTF. CDR3 nucleotides: TGTGCCAGCAGCGAGGGAGGGTTGGGCTACACCTTC.

This clone appeared once. Other DNA sequences in this specimen translate into the identical CDR3. The chain links TRBV9 to TRBJ2-5; TRBD2 aligns across 11 bases. Germline trimming cut 0 bases from V and 4 bases from J; bases unmatched to any gene: 2. The CDR3 has 15 residues. Germline CDR1 and CDR2: SGDLS and YYNGEE. CDR3 residues: CASSVALAGGETQYF. The CDR3 nucleotides are TGTGCCAGCAGCGTAGCCCTAGCGGGGGGAGAGACCCAGTACTTC.

This clone was counted once. The chain recombines TRBV5-6 with TRBJ2-2; no clear D. Germline V gene lookup returns CDR1 SGHDT and CDR2 YYEEEE. Trimming removed 1 base at V and 1 base at J, with 5 bases between. The length of the CDR3 is 14 residues. The CDR3 spells CASSLPGNTGELFF. The CDR3 DNA follows: TGTGCCAGCAGCTTGCCAGGGAACACCGGGGAGCTGTTTTTT.

V usage is TRBV5-1 and J usage is TRBJ1-2; D gene uncertain. The germline gives CDR1 SGHRS, CDR2 YFSETQ. This CDR3 has 13 residues. Trimming removed 4 bases at V and 5 bases at J, with 12 bases between. This CDR3 is CASSEAEGYGYTF. CDR3 bases: TGCGCCAGCAGCGAGGCAGAGGGATATGGCTACACCTTC. The variable domain in full, completed from reference TRBV5-1 and TRBJ1-2, reads KAGVTQTPRYLIKTRGQQVTLSCSPISGHRSVSWYQQTPGQGLQFLFEYFSETQRNKGNFPGRFSGRQFSNSRSEMNVSTLELGDSALYLCASSEAEGYGYTFGSGTRLTVV.

This rearrangement joins TRBV7-6 to TRBJ1-2, with 8 bases aligning to TRBD1. J lost 2 bases, V lost 3 bases, and 5 bases had no gene match. The CDR3 totals 15 residues. Germline assignment: CDR1 SGHVS and CDR2 FNYEAQ. The CDR3 sequence is CASSFGQGSNYGYTF. The DNA of the CDR3 is TGTGCCAGCAGCTTTGGACAGGGCTCAAACTATGGCTACACCTTC.

This clone was picked up one time. The chain recombines TRBV19 with TRBJ2-1, with D perhaps TRBD2 (6 bases). The germline V gene encodes CDR1 LNHDA and CDR2 SQIVND (reference sequence). The V and J ends lost 0 bases and 2 bases respectively, with 11 bases between them. This CDR3 has 16 amino acids. The DNA of the CDR3 is TGTGCCAGTAGTATAGAGGGGCGGGGCCCCTACAATGAGCAGTTCTTC. Translation gives CASSIEGRGPYNEQFF. The variable domain in full, completed from reference TRBV19 and TRBJ2-1, reads DGGITQSPKYLFRKEGQNVTLSCEQNLNHDAMYWYRQDPGQGLRLIYYSQIVNDFQKGDIAEGYSVSREKKESFPLTVTSAQKNPTAFYLCASSIEGRGPYNEQFFGPGTRLTVL.

The chain joins TRBV27 to TRBJ1-1, with a weak D call TRBD1 (5 bases). The ends were cut back, 2 bases at V and 8 bases at J, with 15 bases in the middle. Germline CDR1 MNHEY, CDR2 SMNVEV (reference sequence). CDR3 size: 14 residues. The DNA for the CDR3 is TGTGCCAGCAGTTTAAGGGGCGAGGCCCAGGAAGCTTTCTTT. It is translated as CASSLRGEAQEAFF.

The V and J genes are TRBV19 and TRBJ1-1; D is possibly TRBD1 (5 bases). CDR3 length: 15 amino acids. The germline gives CDR1 LNHDA, CDR2 SQIVND (reference sequence). Trimming pared 4 bases from V and 0 bases from J, leaving 12 bases between. CDR3 residues: CASSRGGALNTEAFF. CDR3 coding DNA: TGTGCCAGTAGTAGGGGAGGGGCGTTGAACACTGAAGCTTTCTTT.

This clone appeared once. The chain joins TRBV5-1 to TRBJ2-5, with 8 nucleotides matching TRBD2. The CDR3 consists of 14 residues. V shed 5 bases and J 1 base; nucleotides not matched to a gene: 4. CDR1 and CDR2 from the germline V gene are SGHRS and YFSETQ. This CDR3 reads CASRVSGGQETQYF. In DNA form, the CDR3 reads TGCGCCAGCAGGGTGAGCGGGGGCCAAGAGACCCAGTACTTC.

The rearrangement joins TRBV20-1 to TRBJ2-5; D is unclear. The CDR3 has 11 amino acids. Trimming took off 5 bases at V and 5 bases at J, with 9 bases between the two ends. Germline lookup yields CDR1 DFQATT and CDR2 SNEGSKA (reference sequence). CDR3 sequence: CSAGPSETQYF. As DNA, the CDR3 is TGCAGTGCTGGGCCCTCCGAGACCCAGTACTTC.

V is TRBV12-5 and J is TRBJ2-1; D not resolved. The ends were cut back, 1 base at V and 6 bases at J, with 4 bases in the middle. CDR1 is LGHNT and CDR2 is FRNRAP in the germline V gene. The CDR3 loop spans 12 amino acids. The CDR3 reads CASGLAFNEQFF. In DNA, the CDR3 is TGTGCTAGTGGTTTGGCTTTCAATGAGCAGTTCTTC.

As to this clone: Mismatch with germline at one junction end may stem from a read error. The CDR3 sequence: CASREDRGAEAFF. The CDR3 DNA sequence: TGTGCCAGCAGGGAAGACAGGGGAGCTGAAGCTTTCTTT. V usage is TRBV2 and J usage is TRBJ1-1; 8 positions match TRBD1. Germline values: CDR1 SNHLY, CDR2 FYNNEI. This CDR3 comprises 13 residues. The full variable domain, rest sourced from reference TRBV2 and TRBJ1-1, is EPEVTQTPSHQVTQMGQEVILRCVPISNHLYFYWYRQILGQKVEFLVSFYNNEISEKSEIFDDQFSVERPDGSNFTLKIRSTKLEDSAMYFCASREDRGAEAFFGQGTRLTVV.

Written as DNA, the CDR3 is TGTGCCAGCAGTTCCTACCCGGGACAGGGTTATGAGCAGTACTTC. It translates to CASSSYPGQGYEQYF. V gene TRBV6-5 combines with J gene TRBJ2-7, with 9 bases matching TRBD1. Per the germline V gene, CDR1 is MNHEY and CDR2 is SVGAGI. The CDR3 contains 15 residues. V lost 4 bases, J lost 7 bases, and 11 bases stayed unmatched.